The rows below give T cell receptor beta chains drawn from one sample of a study of T-cell reconstitution after alpha-beta-depleted transplantation in children. TCRdb processed the PCR reads anew with MiXCR; each CDR3 protein has one entry. The sample holds roughly 670,000 distinct CDR3 sequences; less than 15% are singletons and the top ten take around 0.8%. The sample in question was PBMCs, obtained before TCRalphabeta/CD19-depleted stem cell transplant. All receptors come from a girl aged 2-10 years with congenital amegakaryocytic thrombocytopenia, due to receive a stem cell transplant. The CDR3 runs from the conserved cysteine through the conserved F or W. D genes are given only for firm matches. Clone size is shown for a subset of rows, as once, few, many or a class of expanded clone.

J gene | clone size | V gene | D gene | CDR3 protein | CDR3 DNA
TRBJ2-5 | - | TRBV10-3 | - | CAISEQQVWETQYF | TGTGCCATCAGTGAGCAGCAGGTTTGGGAGACCCAGTACTTC
TRBJ2-1 | many | TRBV5-5 | - | CASSLQWGATFSEQFF | TGTGCCAGCAGCTTGCAATGGGGGGCAACTTTCAGTGAGCAGTTCTTC
TRBJ2-3 | - | TRBV29-1 | TRBD2 | CSVVVAGRGDTQYF | TGCAGCGTTGTTGTAGCGGGAAGGGGCGATACGCAGTATTTT
TRBJ2-5 | few | TRBV5-1 | - | CASSFTPGGALGETQYF | TGCGCCAGCAGCTTTACCCCCGGCGGGGCCTTAGGGGAGACCCAGTACTTC
TRBJ2-1 | few | TRBV5-1 | - | CASSLDRVDSYNEQFF | TGCGCCAGCAGCTTGGACAGGGTCGACTCCTACAATGAGCAGTTCTTC
TRBJ2-1 | many | TRBV20-1 | TRBD2 | CSASGTSGRWNEQFF | TGCAGTGCCAGTGGGACTAGCGGGAGATGGAATGAGCAGTTCTTC
TRBJ2-2 | few | TRBV12-3/TRBV12-4 | TRBD2 | CASRSGGSGAGELFF | TGTGCCAGCAGGTCTGGCGGGAGTGGAGCCGGGGAGCTGTTTTTT
TRBJ1-2 | many | TRBV19 | - | CASSIGDFHGYTF | TGTGCCAGTAGTATTGGGGATTTCCATGGCTACACCTTC
TRBJ2-3 | - | TRBV5-1 | TRBD2 | CASSEGLVTDTQYF | TGCGCCAGCAGCGAAGGACTAGTTACAGATACGCAGTATTTT
TRBJ2-1 | many | TRBV5-1 | TRBD2 | CASSLDAGEYNEQFF | TGCGCCAGCAGCTTGGATGCGGGAGAGTACAATGAGCAGTTCTTC
TRBJ2-3 | few | TRBV21-1 | - | CASSKRLAGPFFTDTQYF | TGTGCCAGCAGCAAAAGGCTAGCGGGCCCTTTCTTCACAGATACGCAGTATTTT
TRBJ2-1 | many | TRBV20-1 | TRBD2 | CSALAGSSYNEQFF | TGCAGTGCCTTAGCGGGGAGCTCCTACAATGAGCAGTTCTTC
TRBJ2-3 | many | TRBV12-3/TRBV12-4 | TRBD2 | CASSFSGTQTDTQYF | TGTGCCAGCAGTTTCAGCGGGACCCAAACAGATACGCAGTATTTT
TRBJ2-7 | many | TRBV12-3/TRBV12-4 | TRBD2 | CASSLAGLSVYEQYF | TGTGCCAGCAGTTTAGCGGGACTATCAGTCTACGAGCAGTACTTC
TRBJ2-4 | many | TRBV5-1 | - | CASSLGLESVRTKNIQYF | TGCGCCAGCAGCTTGGGGCTGGAATCCGTTCGTACCAAAAACATTCAGTACTTC
TRBJ2-5 | few | TRBV5-1 | TRBD2 | CASSFPLGREIETQYF | TGCGCCAGCAGCTTCCCACTAGGGCGGGAGATCGAGACCCAGTACTTC
TRBJ2-3 | many | TRBV25-1 | TRBD2 | CASSVRGRGADTQYF | TGTGCCAGCAGTGTAAGAGGGAGGGGCGCAGATACGCAGTATTTT
TRBJ1-5 | many | TRBV5-5 | - | CASSPLGLREGQPQHF | TGTGCCAGCAGCCCCCTGGGTCTGAGGGAAGGGCAGCCCCAGCATTTT
TRBJ1-1 | - | TRBV20-1 | - | CSASTGNEAFF | TGCAGTGCTAGTACAGGGAATGAAGCTTTCTTT
TRBJ2-7 | few | TRBV4-1 | - | CASSPVASGASYEQYF | TGCGCCAGCAGCCCGGTTGCGAGCGGAGCTTCCTACGAGCAGTACTTC
TRBJ1-5 | few | TRBV19 | - | CASTWGNQPQHF | TGTGCCAGTACGTGGGGGAATCAGCCCCAGCATTTT
TRBJ2-7 | few | TRBV4-1 | - | CASSLGKGSYEQYF | TGCGCCAGCAGCCTAGGGAAGGGGTCCTACGAGCAGTACTTC
TRBJ2-7 | few | TRBV25-1 | TRBD2 | CASSDLAVGYEQYF | TGTGCCAGCAGTGATCTAGCGGTGGGCTACGAGCAGTACTTC
TRBJ2-4 | many | TRBV5-1 | - | CASSLELADIQYF | TGCGCCAGCAGCTTGGAACTAGCCGACATTCAGTACTTC
TRBJ2-3 | many | TRBV11-2 | - | CASSASWRTRGGDTQYF | TGTGCCAGCAGCGCGAGTTGGCGGACCAGGGGGGGAGATACGCAGTATTTT
TRBJ2-7 | many | TRBV20-1 | TRBD1 | CSARSPGGIYEQYF | TGCAGTGCTAGGTCCCCAGGGGGAATCTACGAGCAGTACTTC
TRBJ2-2 | - | TRBV30 | TRBD2 | CAWNSGEAGELFF | TGTGCCTGGAATAGCGGGGAGGCCGGGGAGCTGTTTTTT
TRBJ2-7 | few | TRBV5-1 | - | CASSLGWGNYEQYF | TGCGCCAGCAGCTTGGGCTGGGGAAACTACGAGCAGTACTTC
TRBJ1-1 | few | TRBV9 | - | CASSVVFGTEAFF | TGTGCCAGCAGCGTAGTCTTCGGTACTGAAGCTTTCTTT
TRBJ1-2 | many | TRBV28 | - | CASSFLLHRGYTF | TGTGCCAGCAGTTTCCTGCTCCATCGGGGCTACACCTTC
TRBJ1-2 | - | TRBV4-1 | - | CASSHRDGTNYGYTF | TGCGCCAGCAGCCACAGGGACGGCACTAACTATGGCTACACCTTC
TRBJ2-3 | many | TRBV10-3 | TRBD2 | CAISPGLAVPEGTDTQYF | TGTGCCATCAGCCCGGGACTAGCGGTTCCCGAAGGCACAGATACGCAGTATTTT
TRBJ2-4 | many | TRBV5-1 | - | CASSGVAKNIQYF | TGCGCCAGCAGCGGGGTAGCCAAAAACATTCAGTACTTC
TRBJ2-1 | many | TRBV29-1 | - | CSVGRGSNEQFF | TGCAGCGTTGGTAGGGGGAGCAATGAGCAGTTCTTC
TRBJ2-4 | many | TRBV15 | - | CATSSLSLAKNIQYF | TGTGCCACCAGCAGTCTCAGCCTAGCCAAAAACATTCAGTACTTC
TRBJ2-7 | few | TRBV15 | - | CATSRAGGSLYEQYF | TGTGCCACCAGCAGAGCCGGGGGCTCGTTGTACGAGCAGTACTTC
TRBJ1-1 | many | TRBV20-1 | - | CSASRLNTEAFF | TGCAGTGCTTCTCGGTTGAACACTGAAGCTTTCTTT
TRBJ1-1 | many | TRBV29-1 | - | CSVEENAGSTEAFF | TGCAGCGTTGAAGAGAATGCGGGAAGTACTGAAGCTTTCTTT
TRBJ2-1 | - | TRBV12-3/TRBV12-4 | - | CASSSWADEQFF | TGTGCCAGCAGTTCCTGGGCTGACGAGCAGTTCTTC
TRBJ2-3 | many | TRBV5-1 | TRBD2 | CASSLGGLAGHTDTQYF | TGCGCCAGCAGCTTGGGTGGACTAGCGGGGCACACAGATACGCAGTATTTT
TRBJ2-1 | many | TRBV11-1 | TRBD2 | CASSLDWGLAIGDNEQFF | TGTGCCAGCAGCTTAGACTGGGGACTAGCGATTGGAGACAATGAGCAGTTCTTC
TRBJ2-3 | - | TRBV11-2 | - | CASSYLSGQDTQYF | TGTGCCAGCAGTTACCTCTCTGGACAAGATACGCAGTATTTT
TRBJ2-7 | few | TRBV18 | TRBD2 | CASSPIASGRNEQYF | TGTGCCAGCTCACCAATCGCTAGCGGGAGGAACGAGCAGTACTTC
TRBJ2-3 | many | TRBV10-2 | TRBD1 | CASTRTGGTDTQYF | TGCGCCAGTACCCGGACAGGGGGCACAGATACGCAGTATTTT
TRBJ1-6 | few | TRBV12-3/TRBV12-4 | TRBD1 | CASTPRLGQGVTPLHF | TGTGCCAGCACCCCTCGGCTGGGACAGGGTGTTACACCCCTCCACTTT
TRBJ2-2 | - | TRBV20-1 | TRBD2 | CSAISASGTGELFF | TGCAGTGCTATCTCGGCTAGCGGGACCGGGGAGCTGTTTTTT
TRBJ2-3 | - | TRBV5-1 | - | CASSLTAGADTQYF | TGCGCCAGCAGCTTAACAGCAGGGGCAGATACGCAGTATTTT
TRBJ2-1 | few | TRBV6-6 | - | CASTDYQGQFF | TGTGCCAGCACGGACTACCAGGGGCAGTTCTTC
TRBJ2-5 | - | TRBV11-2 | - | CASSSKIIQGSKETQYF | TGTGCCAGCAGCTCGAAGATAATCCAGGGTAGTAAAGAGACCCAGTACTTC
TRBJ1-1 | many | TRBV20-1 | - | CSARVWNEAFF | TGCAGTGCTAGAGTTTGGAATGAAGCTTTCTTT
TRBJ2-7 | many | TRBV28 | TRBD2 | CATGELAAYEQYF | TGTGCCACAGGAGAACTAGCGGCCTACGAGCAGTACTTC
TRBJ2-3 | many | TRBV12-3/TRBV12-4 | TRBD2 | CASSKTSGSTDTQYF | TGTGCCAGCAGCAAAACTAGCGGGAGTACAGATACGCAGTATTTT
TRBJ2-7 | - | TRBV12-3/TRBV12-4 | TRBD1 | CASSEKGGQSF | TGTGCCAGCAGTGAGAAAGGGGGCCAGTCCTTC
TRBJ2-2 | - | TRBV4-2 | TRBD2 | CASSPGLAGGPVTGELFF | TGTGCCAGCAGCCCGGGACTAGCGGGAGGGCCGGTCACCGGGGAGCTGTTTTTT
TRBJ1-1 | - | TRBV6-1 | TRBD1 | CASKNRGNTEAFF | TGTGCCAGCAAGAACAGGGGGAACACTGAAGCTTTCTTT
TRBJ1-1 | few | TRBV6-5 | - | CASTWFSPRGREAFF | TGTGCCAGCACTTGGTTTAGCCCCCGGGGCCGTGAAGCTTTCTTT
TRBJ2-3 | many | TRBV5-1 | TRBD2 | CASSPPGLAGADTQYF | TGCGCCAGCAGTCCCCCCGGACTAGCGGGAGCTGATACGCAGTATTTT
TRBJ2-1 | many | TRBV12-3/TRBV12-4 | TRBD2 | CASSRTGTSSSEQFF | TGTGCCAGCAGTCGCACCGGGACTAGTTCAAGCGAGCAGTTCTTC
TRBJ2-7 | - | TRBV7-9 | - | CASSLGWAYKQYF | TGTGCCAGCAGCCTAGGTTGGGCCTACAAGCAGTACTTC
TRBJ2-7 | many | TRBV5-1 | - | CASRHTGSYEQYF | TGCGCCAGCAGACACACAGGCTCCTACGAGCAGTACTTC